This T cell receptor (beta chain) comes out of a study of response to subunit inactivated influenza vaccine. CDR3 size: 14 residues. Deletions cut 7 bases from V and 6 bases from J, with 19 bases between. Germline CDR1 and CDR2: SQVTM and ANQGSEA. This clonotype has just a few counts. MiXCR, applied by TCRdb to the RT-PCR reads, yields one record per CDR3 protein. The table shows about 540,000 distinct CDR3 sequences, with 20% to 25% occurring only once. These data were also reused for a study on T cells expressing NK-cell markers. As that report states: TCR beta cDNA was generated via 5'RACE template switching incorporating UMIs. TCR beta repertoires came from sorted CD3+CD56+NKG2C+, CD3+CD56+NKG2C- and CD3+CD56-NKG2C+ T cells.

The sequenced sample was CD4+ T cells sorted from PBMCs, obtained 11 to 12 days after vaccination. The chain couples TRBV29-1 to TRBJ1-5; no definite D call. The receptor was isolated from a man aged 45-60 years who received an inactivated influenza vaccine. The CDR3 is CSASAQEGSQPQHF. CDR3 bases: TGCAGCGCCTCTGCCCAGGAGGGTAGTCAGCCCCAGCATTTT.